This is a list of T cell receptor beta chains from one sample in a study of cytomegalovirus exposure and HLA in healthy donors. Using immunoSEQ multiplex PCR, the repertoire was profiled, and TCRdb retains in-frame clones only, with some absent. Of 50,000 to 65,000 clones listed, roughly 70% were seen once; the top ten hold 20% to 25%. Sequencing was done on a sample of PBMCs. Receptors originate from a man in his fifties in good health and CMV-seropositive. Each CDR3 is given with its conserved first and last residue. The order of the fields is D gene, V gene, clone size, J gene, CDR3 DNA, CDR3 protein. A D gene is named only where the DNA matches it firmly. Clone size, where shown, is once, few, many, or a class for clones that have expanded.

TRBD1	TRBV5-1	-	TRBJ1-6	TGCGCCAGCAGCTCCGCCGGGACAGGGGGTTCACCCCTCCACTTT	CASSSAGTGGSPLHF
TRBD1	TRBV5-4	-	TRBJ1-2	TGTGCCAGCAGCTTGGTTGTTGGAACAGGGGGCCTCTATGGCTACACCTTC	CASSLVVGTGGLYGYTF
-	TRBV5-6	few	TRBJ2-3	TGTGCCAGCAGCTTCGAGCCAGGGTGGACAGATACGCAGTATTTT	CASSFEPGWTDTQYF
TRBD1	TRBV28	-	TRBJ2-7	TGTGCCAGCAGTTTAGACAGGGGGCCCTACGAGCAGTACTTC	CASSLDRGPYEQYF
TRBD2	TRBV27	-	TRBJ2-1	TGTGCCAGCAGTTGGGGGGGGAATGAGCAGTTCTTC	CASSWGGNEQFF
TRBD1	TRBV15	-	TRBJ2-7	TGTGCCACCGCCTACGGACAGGTCGACAATCGGCAGTACTTC	CATAYGQVDNRQYF
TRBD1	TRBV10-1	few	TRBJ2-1	TGCGCCAGCAGTGAAGCCGGGACAGGGGTGGTGAATGAGCAGTTCTTC	CASSEAGTGVVNEQFF
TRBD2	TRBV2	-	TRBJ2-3	TGTGCCAGCAGTGTAGGGGGAGCGGGAGTATTAGATACGCAGTATTTT	CASSVGGAGVLDTQYF
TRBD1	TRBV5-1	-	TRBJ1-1	TGCGCCAGCAGCTTGCGAGGGGGCCTATCCAACACTGAAGCTTTCTTT	CASSLRGGLSNTEAFF
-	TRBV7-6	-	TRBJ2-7	TGTGCCAGCAGCTTAGTAACCCGACAGGTTCCCATTTACGAGCAGTACTTC	CASSLVTRQVPIYEQYF
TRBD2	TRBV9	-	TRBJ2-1	TGTGCCAGCAGCCTACTAGCGGTGTCCTACAATGAGCAGTTCTTC	CASSLLAVSYNEQFF
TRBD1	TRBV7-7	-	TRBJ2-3	TGTGCCAGCAGCTTAGGACAGGGGGCTATAGATACGCAGTATTTT	CASSLGQGAIDTQYF
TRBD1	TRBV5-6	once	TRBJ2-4	TGTGCCAGCACGACAGGGGGCTTAGCCAAAAACATTCAGTACTTC	CASTTGGLAKNIQYF
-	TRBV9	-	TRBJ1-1	TGTGCCAGCAGCTCGCGGCGAGGAGGGGTAGGGGAGGGCACTGAAGCTTTCTTT	CASSSRRGGVGEGTEAFF
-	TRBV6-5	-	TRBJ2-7	TGTGCCAGCAGTTACTCGCCAGGGGAGGGCGAGCAGTACTTC	CASSYSPGEGEQYF
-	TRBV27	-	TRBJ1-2	TGTGCCAGCAGTTTATTGGGGGCGGGCTATGGCTACACCTTC	CASSLLGAGYGYTF
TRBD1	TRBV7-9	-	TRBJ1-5	TGTGCCAGCAGCAAGACAGGGAATAGCAATCAGCCCCAGCATTTT	CASSKTGNSNQPQHF
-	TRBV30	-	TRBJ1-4	TGTGCCTGGGACGGTAGCAGGGGTGAAAAACTGTTTTTT	CAWDGSRGEKLFF
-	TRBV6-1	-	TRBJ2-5	TGTGCCAGCAGTCAAGGGGGGGGCCAAGAGACCCAGTACTTC	CASSQGGGQETQYF
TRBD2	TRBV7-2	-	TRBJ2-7	TGTGCCAGCAGCTTATACCGGCTAGCGGGGGGCTCCTACGAGCAGTACTTC	CASSLYRLAGGSYEQYF
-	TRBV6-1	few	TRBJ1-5	TGTGCCAGCAGTGAAGTTCCGGGGAACAGCAATCAGCCCCAGCATTTT	CASSEVPGNSNQPQHF
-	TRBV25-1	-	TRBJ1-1	TGTGCCAGCAGTCTGGGGGGACACACTGAAGCTTTCTTT	CASSLGGHTEAFF
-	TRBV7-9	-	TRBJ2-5	TGTGCCAGCAGCCCCAAGGGGACGGAGGGCCAGTACTTC	CASSPKGTEGQYF
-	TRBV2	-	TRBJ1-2	TGTGCCAGCAGCCGTGAAGGGGGAGATTATGGCTACACCTTC	CASSREGGDYGYTF
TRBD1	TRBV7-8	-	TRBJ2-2	TGTGCCAGCAGCTCCGACAGGGCGGGCACCGGGGAGCTGTTTTTT	CASSSDRAGTGELFF
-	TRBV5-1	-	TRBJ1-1	TGCGCCAGCAGCCCTGGTAGGCGGGCCCTTGAAGCTTTCTTT	CASSPGRRALEAFF
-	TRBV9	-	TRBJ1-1	TGTGCCAGCAGCGCGACAGGAATGGTCGGCACTGAAGCTTTCTTT	CASSATGMVGTEAFF
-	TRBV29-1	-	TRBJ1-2	TGCAGCGTTCGGGGGGGGGATCAGAACTATGGCTACACCTTC	CSVRGGDQNYGYTF
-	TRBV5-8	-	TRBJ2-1	TGTGCCAGCTTGGCCGAGACAGCTCACAATGAGCAGTTCTTC	CASLAETAHNEQFF
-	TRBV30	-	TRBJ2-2	TGTGCCTGGGGAAGATGGAGTTACACCGGGGAGCTGTTTTTT	CAWGRWSYTGELFF
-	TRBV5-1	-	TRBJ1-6	TGCGCCAGCAGCTTGGAGGCTCCAGGCAATTCACCCCTCCACTTT	CASSLEAPGNSPLHF
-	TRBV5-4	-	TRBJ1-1	TGTGCCAGCAGTAGCGACCTGGAAGCTTTCTTT	CASSSDLEAFF
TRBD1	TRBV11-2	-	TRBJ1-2	TGTGCCAGCGGCAGGGGGCGCGTAGATGGCTACACCTTC	CASGRGRVDGYTF
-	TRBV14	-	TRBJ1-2	TGTGCCAGCAGCCACCCGTGGGGCGCGTTCGGCGGCTACACCTTC	CASSHPWGAFGGYTF
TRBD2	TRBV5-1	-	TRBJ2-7	TGCGCCAGCAGCGGGGGAGGGAGCGGGGACGAGCAGTACTTC	CASSGGGSGDEQYF
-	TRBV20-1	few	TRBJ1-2	TGCAGTGCTAGGGGGGGTCATGGCTACACCTTC	CSARGGHGYTF
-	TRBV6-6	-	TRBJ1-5	TGTGCCAGCAGACGGGAGACGGCCCAGCATTTT	CASRRETAQHF
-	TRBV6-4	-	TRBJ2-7	TGTGCCAGCAGTGACTCGTGGGGGCGCGAGCAGTACTTC	CASSDSWGREQYF
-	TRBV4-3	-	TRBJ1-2	TGCGCCAGCAGCCAAGATCGGGGGGCACGGGGCTACACCTTC	CASSQDRGARGYTF
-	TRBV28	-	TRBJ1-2	TGTGCCAGCAGTTTCTCTGACAGCATCTATGGCTACACCTTC	CASSFSDSIYGYTF
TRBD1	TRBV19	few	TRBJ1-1	TGTGCCAGTAGGCATTACTCTGGACAGGGGGCAACGAGAGCTTTCTTT	CASRHYSGQGATRAFF
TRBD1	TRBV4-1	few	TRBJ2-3	TGCGCCAGCAGCCTGGGACAGGGGGCGTCAGATACGCAGTATTTT	CASSLGQGASDTQYF
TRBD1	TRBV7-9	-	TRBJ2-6	TGTGCCAGCAGCCAGGGGGCGCTTGGGGCCAACGTCCTGACTTTC	CASSQGALGANVLTF
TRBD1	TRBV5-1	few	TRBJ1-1	TGCGCCAGCAGCAGCCGGGACAGGGGCGGGACTGAAGCTTTCTTT	CASSSRDRGGTEAFF
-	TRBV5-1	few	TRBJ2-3	TGCGCCAGCAGCTTCCGGACAGACACAGATACGCAGTATTTT	CASSFRTDTDTQYF
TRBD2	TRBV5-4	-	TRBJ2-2	TGTGCCAGCAGCAGATCTAGCGGGAGGGCCACCGGGGAGCTGTTTTTT	CASSRSSGRATGELFF
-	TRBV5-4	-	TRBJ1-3	TGTGCCAGCAGCTTGGGACTGCCCTCTGGAAACACCATATATTTT	CASSLGLPSGNTIYF
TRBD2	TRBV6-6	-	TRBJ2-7	TGTGCCAGCAGCCTACTGGCTAGCGGGCCAGGGGAGCAGTACTTC	CASSLLASGPGEQYF
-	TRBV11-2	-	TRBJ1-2	TGTGCCAGCAGCTTTAGGGGAGGCTACACCTTC	CASSFRGGYTF
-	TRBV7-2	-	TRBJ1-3	TGTGCCAGCAGCCCCGAGAGATCTGGAAACACCATATATTTT	CASSPERSGNTIYF
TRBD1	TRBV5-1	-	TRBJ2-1	TGCGCCAGCAGCTTGGAGGGGGCCTCCTACAATGAGCAGTTCTTC	CASSLEGASYNEQFF
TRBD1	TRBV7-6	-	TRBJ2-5	TGTGCCAGCAGCTTATCCGGGACAGGGAGAGAGACCCAGTACTTC	CASSLSGTGRETQYF
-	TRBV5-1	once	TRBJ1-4	TGCGCCAGCAGCTCGGATACGACAGCGAATAATGAAAAACTGTTTTTT	CASSSDTTANNEKLFF
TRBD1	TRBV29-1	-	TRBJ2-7	TGCAGCGTGGCCGGGACAGGGGTCTACGAGCAGTACTTC	CSVAGTGVYEQYF
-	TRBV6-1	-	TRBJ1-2	TGTGCCAGCAGTGACAGGGCAGTCGACTATGGCTACACCTTC	CASSDRAVDYGYTF
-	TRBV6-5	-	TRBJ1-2	TGTGCCAGCAGTTACTCGATAGGTTGGAGCGATGGCTACACCTTC	CASSYSIGWSDGYTF